The 17 T cell receptor beta chains below all came from one sample that was sequenced in a study of blood T cell repertoires in COVID-19. Produced via immunoSEQ multiplex PCR; TCRdb's table is partial and in-frame only. The sample holds some 100,000 clones, around 87% seen once. The sequenced sample consisted of peripheral blood. Receptor source: a human donor in a cohort sampled during active COVID-19.

This chain joins TRBV5-1 and TRBJ2-2, with 12 positions matching TRBD1. CDR1 SGHRS and CDR2 YFSETQ come from the germline V gene. CDR3 length: 14 amino acids. J was trimmed by 6 bases and V by 5 bases; bases with no gene match: 2. CDR3 coding DNA: TGCGCCAGCAGGGGACAGGGGGCATCCGGGGAGCTGTTTTTT. Amino acids: CASRGQGASGELFF.

The rearrangement links TRBV28 to TRBJ2-3, with 13 bases matching TRBD2. V dropped 4 bases and J dropped 3; count of bases not matched to a gene: 10. The length of the CDR3 is 18 residues. CDR1 and CDR2 from the germline V gene are MDHEN and SYDVKM. The CDR3, as DNA: TGTGCCAGCAGTTCGTGGACTAGCGGGGGCCGAAAAACAGATACGCAGTATTTT. Amino acids: CASSSWTSGGRKTDTQYF.

In its sample, this clone was seen many times. This chain uses TRBV9 with TRBJ2-3; possibly TRBD2 for D (6 bases). Trimming cost V 3 bases and J 0 bases, with 14 bases left between them. The CDR3 has 16 amino acids. Germline CDR1 and CDR2: SGDLS and YYNGEE. CDR3 residues: CASSGIADTSTDTQYF. The CDR3 bases are TGTGCCAGCAGCGGAATAGCGGATACTAGCACAGATACGCAGTATTTT.

The gene calls are TRBV15 and TRBJ1-1, with 8 positions matching TRBD1. The germline CDR1 and CDR2 sequences are LNHNV and YYDKDF (reference sequence). V lost 0 bases to trimming and J lost 5 bases; unmatched junction nucleotides: 2. This CDR3 is built from 14 residues. CDR3 sequence reads: CATSRDNRGTEAFF. Written as DNA, the CDR3 is TGTGCCACCAGCAGAGATAACAGGGGGACTGAAGCTTTCTTT.

The chain carries TRBV25-1 and TRBJ2-2, with D tentatively TRBD2 (6 bases). Germline loops: CDR1 MGHDK, CDR2 SYGVNS. V lost 6 bases and J 9 bases, leaving 8 bases between the germline ends. This CDR3 contains 11 residues. In DNA, the CDR3 is TGTGCCAGCAGCAGCGGGTGGGAGCTGTTTTTT. This gives the protein CASSSGWELFF. Based on the CDR3 plus reference TRBV25-1 and TRBJ2-2, the full variable domain is EADIYQTPRYLVIGTGKKITLECSQTMGHDKMYWYQQDPGMELHLIHYSYGVNSTEKGDLSSESTVSRIRTEHFPLTLESARPSHTSQYLCASSSGWELFFGEGSRLTVL.

This chain uses TRBV30 with TRBJ1-1; D call uncertain. V was trimmed by 4 bases and J by 0 bases, leaving 6 bases between them. CDR1 GTSNPN and CDR2 SVGIG come from the germline V gene (reference sequence). The CDR3 is made up of 12 amino acids. The CDR3 spells CAWNTMNTEAFF. The CDR3 nucleotides read TGTGCCTGGAATACTATGAACACTGAAGCTTTCTTT.

V usage is TRBV7-9 and J usage is TRBJ2-5, with a possible D match to TRBD1 (6 bases). Trimming removed 3 bases from V and 2 bases from J, with 10 bases in between. The CDR3 is 14 amino acids. CDR1 SEHNR and CDR2 FQNEAQ come from the germline V gene (reference sequence). In DNA form, the CDR3 reads TGTGCCAGCAGCTTTGGGACACGTCAAGAGACCCAGTACTTC. It translates to CASSFGTRQETQYF.

The CDR3, as DNA: TGCGCCAGCAGCCAACCAAGCGGGGGTGTAAGCTCCTACAATGAGCAGTTCTTC. This gives the protein CASSQPSGGVSSYNEQFF. V gene TRBV4-1 combines with J gene TRBJ2-1; TRBD2 agrees at 8 bases. This CDR3 has 18 amino acids. Trimming at V came to 2 bases and at J to 0 bases, leaving 9 bases not matched to a gene. Per germline, CDR1 MGHRA and CDR2 YSYEKL.

This clone qualifies as medium-sized. This sequence joins TRBV4-2 and TRBJ2-7, with 7 positions matching TRBD2. CDR1 is LGHNA and CDR2 is YNFKEQ in the germline V gene. V trimming: 1 base; J trimming: 4 bases; junction bases outside the gene matches: 10. This CDR3 is 16 amino acids long. CDR3 DNA: TGTGCCAGCAGCCAAGGGACAAGCGGGGTGATTTACGAGCAGTACTTC. Amino acid sequence: CASSQGTSGVIYEQYF.

The genes are TRBV4-3 and TRBJ2-2; unclear D gene. This CDR3 comprises 14 residues. The germline V and J ends were trimmed by 0 bases and 3 bases, with 5 bases remaining between them. CDR1 is LGHNA and CDR2 is YSLEER in the germline V gene. The chain's CDR3 is CASSQDYDTGELFF. CDR3 bases: TGCGCCAGCAGCCAAGACTACGACACCGGGGAGCTGTTTTTT.

The chain recombines TRBV5-4 with TRBJ2-3; D possibly corresponds to TRBD1 (6 bases). The germline V gene has CDR1 SGHNT and CDR2 YYREEE (reference sequence). The CDR3 sequence is 15 residues long. The V end was cut by 0 bases, the J end by 3 bases, with 11 bases between. The CDR3 DNA reads TGTGCCAGCAGCTTGGGGAAACAGGGAACAGATACGCAGTATTTT. Translation gives CASSLGKQGTDTQYF.

J is TRBJ2-4 and V is TRBV3-1 (or the pseudogene TRBV3-2), with 14 bases lining up with TRBD2. This CDR3 contains 14 residues. The ends lost 5 bases at V and 6 bases at J; junction bases unmatched: 0. CDR1 and CDR2 from the germline V gene are LGHDT and YNNKEL (reference sequence). CDR3 amino acids: CASSGTSGGNIQYF. The CDR3 nucleotides are TGTGCCAGCAGCGGGACTAGCGGGGGAAACATTCAGTACTTC.

This chain connects TRBV3-1 (or the pseudogene TRBV3-2) to TRBJ2-5, with 7 bases identical to TRBD1. Germline assignment: CDR1 LGHDT and CDR2 YNNKEL (reference sequence). CDR3 size: 16 residues. Germline trimming cut 0 bases from V and 5 bases from J; bases unmatched to any gene: 9. CDR3 in amino acids: CASSQDINRGWETQYF. The CDR3 nucleotides read TGTGCCAGCAGCCAAGATATTAACAGGGGATGGGAGACCCAGTACTTC.

This clone was observed once. V gene TRBV12-3 or TRBV12-4 combines with J gene TRBJ1-1; possibly TRBD1 for D (5 bases). V was cut by 7 bases and J by 10 bases, with 13 bases left in between. This CDR3 comprises 11 residues. CDR3 sequence (DNA): TGTGCCAGCACCATGCGGGGGACAGCTTTCTTT. Its translation: CASTMRGTAFF.

The V and J genes are TRBV10-2 and TRBJ2-1; TRBD2 matches 9 bases. V trimming: 7 bases; J trimming: 2 bases; junction bases outside the gene matches: 3. CDR1 and CDR2 (germline): WSHSY, SAAADI. There are 14 residues in the CDR3. For the CDR3, the DNA is TGCGCCAGCAACCTAGCGGGGACCTACAATGAGCAGTTCTTC. It translates to CASNLAGTYNEQFF.

V usage is TRBV27 and J usage is TRBJ2-5, with 7 bases fitting TRBD2. The CDR3 is made up of 13 amino acids. V trimming: 4 bases; J trimming: 3 bases; junction bases outside the gene matches: 2. CDR1 and CDR2 from the germline V gene are MNHEY and SMNVEV (reference sequence). The CDR3 is CASSSGGKETQYF. DNA for the CDR3: TGTGCCAGCAGTTCCGGGGGGAAAGAGACCCAGTACTTC.

The chain uses TRBV29-1 and TRBJ2-7; 8 positions agree with TRBD2. The CDR3 has 15 residues. V lost 5 bases to trimming and J lost 3 bases; unmatched junction nucleotides: 12. Germline V gene sequence: CDR1 SQVTM, CDR2 ANQGSEA. The CDR3 protein is CSVRYSGRGVYEQYF. The CDR3, as DNA: TGCAGCGTTAGGTATTCTGGGCGGGGGGTCTACGAGCAGTACTTC.